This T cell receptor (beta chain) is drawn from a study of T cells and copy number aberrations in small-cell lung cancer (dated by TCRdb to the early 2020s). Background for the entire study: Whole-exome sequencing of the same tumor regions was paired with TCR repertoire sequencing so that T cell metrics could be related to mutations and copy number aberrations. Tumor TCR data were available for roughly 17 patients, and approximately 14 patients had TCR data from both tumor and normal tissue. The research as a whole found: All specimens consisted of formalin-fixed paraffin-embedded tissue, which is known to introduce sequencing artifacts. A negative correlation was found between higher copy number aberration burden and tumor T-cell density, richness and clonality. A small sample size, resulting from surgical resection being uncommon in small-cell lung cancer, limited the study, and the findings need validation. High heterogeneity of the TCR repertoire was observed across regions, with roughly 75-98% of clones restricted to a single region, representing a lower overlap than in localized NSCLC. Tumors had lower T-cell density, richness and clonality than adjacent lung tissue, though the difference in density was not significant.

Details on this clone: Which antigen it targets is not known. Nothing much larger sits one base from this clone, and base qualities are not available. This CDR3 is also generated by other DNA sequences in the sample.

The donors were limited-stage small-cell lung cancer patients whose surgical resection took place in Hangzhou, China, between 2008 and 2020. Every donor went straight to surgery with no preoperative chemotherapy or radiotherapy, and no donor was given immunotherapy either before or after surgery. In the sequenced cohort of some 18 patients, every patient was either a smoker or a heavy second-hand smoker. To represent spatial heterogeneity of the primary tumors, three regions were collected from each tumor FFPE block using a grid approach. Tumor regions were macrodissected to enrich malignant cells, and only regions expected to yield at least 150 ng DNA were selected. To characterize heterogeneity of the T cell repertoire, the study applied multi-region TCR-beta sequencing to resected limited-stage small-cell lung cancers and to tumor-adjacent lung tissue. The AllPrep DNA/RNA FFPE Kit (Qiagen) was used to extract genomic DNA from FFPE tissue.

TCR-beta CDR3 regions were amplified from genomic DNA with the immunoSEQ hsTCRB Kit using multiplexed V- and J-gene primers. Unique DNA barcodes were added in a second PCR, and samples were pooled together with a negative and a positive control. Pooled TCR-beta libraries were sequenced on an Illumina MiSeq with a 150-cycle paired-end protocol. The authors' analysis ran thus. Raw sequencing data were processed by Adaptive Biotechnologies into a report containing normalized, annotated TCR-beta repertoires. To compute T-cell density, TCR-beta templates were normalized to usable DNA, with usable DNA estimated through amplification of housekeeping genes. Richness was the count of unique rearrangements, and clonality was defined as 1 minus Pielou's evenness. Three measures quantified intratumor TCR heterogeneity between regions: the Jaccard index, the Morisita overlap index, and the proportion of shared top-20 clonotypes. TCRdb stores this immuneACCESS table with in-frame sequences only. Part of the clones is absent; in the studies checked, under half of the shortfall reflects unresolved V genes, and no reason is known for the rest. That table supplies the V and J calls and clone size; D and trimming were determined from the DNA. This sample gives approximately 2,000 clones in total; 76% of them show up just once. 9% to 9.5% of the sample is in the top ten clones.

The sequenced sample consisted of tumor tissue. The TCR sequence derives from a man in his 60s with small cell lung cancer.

In nucleotide form, the sequence is TGTGCCAGTTCATCTTACGGGACGGTTAACACCGGGGAGCTGTTTTTT. Protein translation: CASSSYGTVNTGELFF. Here the chain combines TRBV18 and TRBJ2-2; the D call is possibly TRBD1 or TRBD2, each sharing 5 bases. The CDR1 and CDR2 encoded by the germline V gene are KGHSH and LQKENI. The CDR3, from cysteine to phenylalanine, totals 16 residues. The only DNA kept is the CDR3, 48 bases in frame from the first base. V is clipped by 9 bases and J by 2 bases, and the sequence between their germline boundaries is 19 bases long.